This TCR beta chain emerged from a study of T cells expressing NK-cell markers. The CDR3 is made up of 15 amino acids. Germline lookup yields CDR1 MDHEN and CDR2 SYDVKM. TCRdb re-called the 5' RACE reads, yielding one record per CDR3 amino acid sequence without DNA. The listing contains 440,000 or so distinct CDR3 sequences. The gene calls are TRBV28 and TRBJ1-2; TCRdb names TRBD1, which stays unverified in the absence of DNA. The sequence was obtained from a woman aged 18 to 75 in good health. The sequenced sample consisted of blood T cells: a sorted CD56 or NKG2C T cell subset, CD4+ or CD8+ T cells, or bulk PBMC T cells (not recorded which). CDR3: CASRPRTDTNYGYTF.